This passage covers 26 T cell receptor beta chains from one sample sequenced in a study of metastatic and nonmetastatic thyroid tumors. The entire patient cohort was treatment-naive prior to thyroid surgery. TCRdb re-called the PCR reads with MiXCR. Of 20,000 to 25,000 clones listed, about a sixth are singletons. The sample taken for sequencing was blood. Receptors originate from a female donor with papillary thyroid cancer or a benign thyroid nodule (not recorded which). Some clones in this sample may be carry-over from other donors' samples.

This clone has at least ten counts. This rearrangement joins TRBV2 to TRBJ1-2, with TRBD1 as a possible D gene (6 bases). This CDR3 is 12 amino acids long. Germline CDR1 is SNHLY and CDR2 is FYNNEI. The ends were cut back, 7 bases at V and 7 bases at J, with 13 bases in the middle. The CDR3 nucleotides are TGTGCCAGCATTACTACAGGGCGTGGCTACACCTTC. It yields the protein CASITTGRGYTF.

The chain's CDR3 is CASSEVGGPGNTIYF. The DNA of the CDR3 is TGTGCCAGCAGTGAAGTTGGGGGGCCTGGAAACACCATATATTTT. The V and J genes are TRBV6-1 and TRBJ1-3, with D possibly being TRBD1 (6 bases). This CDR3 region has 15 residues. Germline lookup yields CDR1 MNHNS and CDR2 SASEGT. V lost 1 base to trimming and J lost 2 bases, with 9 bases between them.

A word on this clone: Germline is not matched at one junction end, which may reflect a read error. The chain carries TRBV9 and TRBJ2-1; tentatively, D is TRBD2 (6 bases). Germline CDR1 reads SGDLS; CDR2 reads YYNGEE. This CDR3 contains 16 residues. The CDR3 loop reads CASSVDPAGSSNEQFF. The CDR3, as DNA: TGTGCCAGCAGCGTAGATCCGGCGGGGTCCTCCAATGAGCAGTTCTTC. The full variable domain, in which reference TRBV9 and TRBJ2-1 provide the parts outside the CDR3, is DSGVTQTPKHLITATGQRVTLRCSPRSGDLSVYWYQQSLDQGLQFLIQYYNGEERAKGNILERFSAQQFPDLHSELNLSSLELGDSALYFCASSVDPAGSSNEQFFGPGTRLTVL.

The genes are TRBV20-1 and TRBJ1-2; no definite D call. The CDR3 extends over 12 amino acids. Trimming cost V 1 base and J 4 bases, with 7 bases left between them. Germline V gene sequence: CDR1 DFQATT, CDR2 SNEGSKA (reference sequence). The DNA of the CDR3 is TGCAGTGCTAGAGCGCAAACCTATGGCTACACCTTC. Its protein product is CSARAQTYGYTF.

The CDR3 here is CASSQGRLGGSPRYEQYF. The DNA of the CDR3 is TGTGCCAGCAGCCAAGGGAGACTAGGAGGGAGTCCCAGGTACGAGCAGTACTTC. J is TRBJ2-7 and V is TRBV3-1, with D possibly TRBD2 on 6 matching bases. The V and J ends lost 1 base and 4 bases respectively, with 23 bases between them. Germline lookup yields CDR1 LGHDT and CDR2 YNNKEL (reference sequence). This CDR3 is 18 amino acids long.

This clone is categorized as medium-sized. This sequence joins TRBV6-1 and TRBJ2-5; D perhaps matches TRBD2 (6 bases). The CDR3 has 17 amino acids. The V end was cut by 4 bases, the J end by 3 bases, with 21 bases between. Germline CDR1 MNHNS, CDR2 SASEGT. DNA of the CDR3: TGTGCCAGCAGTGGGGATTGGTGGGAGGCCCTTAAAGAGACCCAGTACTTC. As protein: CASSGDWWEALKETQYF.

There are many counts of this clone. V gene TRBV19 combines with J gene TRBJ1-1; 8 nucleotides line up with TRBD1. The germline CDR1 and CDR2 sequences are LNHDA and SQIVND (reference sequence). The CDR3 contains 15 residues. The J segment lost 0 bases and the V segment lost 5 bases, leaving 5 bases of the junction unmatched. Here the CDR3 DNA reads TGTGCCAGTAGTCTTCAGACAGGGGTGAACACTGAAGCTTTCTTT. This codes for CASSLQTGVNTEAFF.

The chain carries TRBV25-1 and TRBJ2-1; the D gene is possibly TRBD2 (5 bases). CDR3 length: 12 residues. V was clipped by 8 bases and J by 7 bases, with 12 bases between them. From germline, CDR1 is MGHDK and CDR2 SYGVNS. This chain's CDR3 is CASPGVHNEQFF. CDR3 DNA: TGTGCCAGCCCCGGGGTACATAATGAGCAGTTCTTC.

In this sample, this clone turned up many times. This sample includes further DNA sequences coding for the same CDR3. V and J are TRBV11-2 and TRBJ1-1; 7 nucleotides align to TRBD1. The CDR3 loop spans 13 amino acids. Germline V gene sequence: CDR1 SGHAT, CDR2 FQNNGV. The V segment lost 0 bases and the J segment 12 bases; nucleotides outside the gene matches: 7. The CDR3 sequence: CASSLDQGTETFF. The CDR3, as DNA: TGTGCCAGCAGCTTAGATCAGGGGACAGAAACTTTCTTT.

The sample holds many counts of this clone. The CDR3 region is CASTTGGGYNSPLHF. The CDR3 nucleotides read TGTGCCAGCACGACAGGGGGCGGGTATAATTCACCCCTCCACTTT. The rearrangement links TRBV6-1 to TRBJ1-6, with TRBD1 matching over 10 bases. V shed 7 bases, J shed 4 bases, and the junction held 4 bases outside the gene matches. Germline V gene sequence: CDR1 MNHNS, CDR2 SASEGT. The CDR3 contains 15 residues.

This chain connects TRBV5-5 to TRBJ1-1; maybe TRBD1 (5 bases). The CDR3 contains 14 residues. Trimming took off 4 bases at V and 2 bases at J, with 12 bases between the two ends. Germline loops: CDR1 SGHKS, CDR2 YYEKEE (reference sequence). The CDR3 nucleotides are TGTGCCAGCAGCCCAGGGCAGGGAAACACTGAAGCTTTCTTT. Protein sequence: CASSPGQGNTEAFF.

This clone was counted at least ten times. V is TRBV7-9 and J is TRBJ2-1, with 9 bases fitting TRBD2. Germline V gene data show CDR1 as SEHNR and CDR2 as FQNEAQ (reference sequence). The CDR3 extends over 14 amino acids. With 5 bases clipped from V and 5 bases from J, the junction kept 4 bases outside the gene matches. CDR3 sequence (DNA): TGTGCCAGCAGCGTTAGCGGGAGACACAATGAGCAGTTCTTC. It is translated as CASSVSGRHNEQFF.

This clone was seen at least ten times. This chain connects TRBV5-1 to TRBJ2-5; no clear D gene. The CDR3 length is 15 residues. Deletions cut 0 bases from V and 0 bases from J, with 9 bases between. The V gene's germline CDR1 is SGHRS and CDR2 YFSETQ. CDR3 bases: TGCGCCAGCAGCTTGGTCCCACAGTACCAAGAGACCCAGTACTTC. Translating it yields CASSLVPQYQETQYF.

The gene calls are TRBV30 and TRBJ1-2, with a weak D call TRBD1 (6 bases). The CDR3 loop spans 11 amino acids. In germline, CDR1 is GTSNPN, CDR2 SVGIG (reference sequence). Between the trimmed V and J ends, which lost 2 bases and 13 bases, there was a span of 14 bases. The CDR3 spells CAWSSIGGPTF. As DNA, the CDR3 is TGTGCCTGGAGTTCAATCGGGGGCCCCACCTTC.

This clone was seen many times. The chain combines TRBV6-1 with TRBJ2-5, with 10 positions matching TRBD2. The CDR3 runs to 14 residues. Germline-derived CDR1 and CDR2 are MNHNS and SASEGT. Trimming cost V 6 bases and J 1 base; bases outside gene matches: 2. CDR3 nucleotides: TGTGCCAGCAGCCGGACTAGCGGCCAAGAGACCCAGTACTTC. This sequence encodes CASSRTSGQETQYF.

This clone was observed a handful of times. The chain is built from TRBV7-9 and TRBJ2-4; no reliable D call. The CDR3 extends over 13 amino acids. CDR1 and CDR2 from the germline V gene are SEHNR and FQNEAQ (reference sequence). V gave up 2 bases and J gave up 7 bases, with 9 bases separating them. The CDR3 region is CASSLYPANIQYF. The CDR3, as DNA: TGTGCCAGCAGCTTATATCCGGCGAACATTCAGTACTTC.

The CDR3 nucleotides are TGCAGTGCTTCCACAGGGGGCTTCGCCTATAATTCACCCCTCCACTTT. This codes for CSASTGGFAYNSPLHF. This chain uses TRBV20-1 with TRBJ1-6; 9 bases agree with TRBD1. CDR3 length: 16 residues. Germline V lookup: CDR1 DFQATT, CDR2 SNEGSKA (reference sequence). After removal of 5 bases from V and 2 bases from J, the junction contained 7 bases not matched to a gene.

Note on this clone: The DNA is left out, because the CDR3 cannot be placed on it with certainty; the CDR3 is given as TCRdb lists it. The J gene is TRBJ1-2, the V gene TRBV20-1; the listed D gene, TRBD1, was not tested against the DNA. The CDR3 spans 20 residues, counting both ends. From germline, CDR1 is DFQATT and CDR2 SNEGSKA (reference sequence). The CDR3 here is CSARRGEQFFGPGTGPGYTF.

This clone is categorized as medium-sized. V is TRBV20-1 and J is TRBJ2-7; 11 bases match TRBD2. The V gene's germline CDR1 is DFQATT and CDR2 SNEGSKA (reference sequence). V shed 4 bases, J shed 5 bases, and the junction held 16 bases outside the gene matches. CDR3 length equals 17 residues. CDR3 loop: CSAKSATSGSLTNEQYF. In DNA form, the CDR3 reads TGCAGTGCTAAGTCGGCCACTAGCGGGAGTCTCACCAACGAGCAGTACTTC.

The gene calls are TRBV7-9 and TRBJ2-7, with 8 bases identical to TRBD2. The V segment lost 4 bases and the J segment 4 bases; nucleotides outside the gene matches: 6. Germline CDR1 is SEHNR and CDR2 is FQNEAQ (reference sequence). This CDR3 is 14 amino acids long. The CDR3 loop reads CASSYSGGRYEQYF. CDR3 DNA sequence: TGTGCCAGCAGCTACTCGGGAGGGAGGTACGAGCAGTACTTC. The whole variable domain, remainder taken from reference TRBV7-9 and TRBJ2-7, is DTGVSQNPRHKITKRGQNVTFRCDPISEHNRLYWYRQTLGQGPEFLTYFQNEAQLEKSRLLSDRFSAERPKGSFSTLEIQRTEQGDSAMYLCASSYSGGRYEQYFGPGTRLTVT.

Ten or more counts support this clone. The rearrangement uses TRBV4-2 and TRBJ2-6; no clear D gene. In germline, CDR1 is LGHNA, CDR2 YNFKEQ. The V gene lost 1 base and the J gene lost 0 bases, with 7 bases spanning the gap. The CDR3 sequence is 16 residues long. The CDR3, as DNA: TGTGCCAGCAGCCAAGGGGCCAGCTCTGGGGCCAACGTCCTGACTTTC. Protein product: CASSQGASSGANVLTF.

The chain carries TRBV9 and TRBJ1-1, with D possibly matching TRBD1 (6 bases). This CDR3 spans 16 amino acids. V shed 4 bases and J shed 7 bases, with 23 bases lying between them. Germline V CDR1 and CDR2: SGDLS, YYNGEE. CDR3 in amino acids: CASSPQSGVAGNEAFF. DNA for the CDR3: TGTGCCAGCAGCCCACAATCAGGGGTGGCGGGAAATGAAGCTTTCTTT.

This clone appeared many times. The rearrangement uses TRBV5-1 and TRBJ2-1; no clear D. Deletions cut 4 bases from V and 0 bases from J, with 8 bases between. The germline V gene encodes CDR1 SGHRS and CDR2 YFSETQ. The CDR3 covers 14 residues. The CDR3 nucleotides are TGCGCCAGCAGCGGCGGAAACTCCTACAATGAGCAGTTCTTC. Translation gives CASSGGNSYNEQFF.

CDR3 bases: TGCGCCAGCAGCCGAACGGGTCGGAACACCGGGGAGCTGTTTTTT. It encodes CASSRTGRNTGELFF. The chain employs TRBV5-1 and TRBJ2-2; D is unclear. This CDR3 region has 15 residues. Germline assignment: CDR1 SGHRS and CDR2 YFSETQ. Trimming cost V 4 bases and J 1 base, with 11 bases left between them.

At least ten counts were recorded for this clone. J is TRBJ1-5 and V is TRBV5-6; TRBD1 matches at 10 bases. V was pared by 0 bases and J by 15 bases, with 9 bases of the junction left unmatched. CDR1 and CDR2 from the germline V gene are SGHDT and YYEEEE. The CDR3 is 14 residues long. CDR3 sequence (DNA): TGTGCCAGCAGCTTGGGAGCGGGGACAGGGGATTGGCATTTT. Protein product: CASSLGAGTGDWHF.

In this sample, this clone turned up many times. The chain is built from TRBV5-6 and TRBJ2-1; 8 nucleotides align to TRBD2. The J segment lost 4 bases and the V segment lost 6 bases, leaving 9 bases of the junction unmatched. Germline V gives CDR1 SGHDT, CDR2 YYEEEE. The CDR3 covers 15 residues. The CDR3 nucleotides are TGTGCCAGCAACCCCGTCGGGAGGGAATACAATGAGCAGTTCTTC. Translation: CASNPVGREYNEQFF.